Reported below is one T cell receptor (beta chain). This entry comes from a study of shared clonotypes between healthy human individuals. Sequencing was performed with immunoSEQ multiplex PCR; in TCRdb, only in-frame clones are kept and a portion is missing. The sample has approximately 1,000,000 clones; 75% to 85% are singletons. The germline gives CDR1 SGHRS, CDR2 YFSETQ. V was trimmed by 3 bases and J by 4 bases, leaving 13 bases between them. This CDR3 is built from 14 residues. Sequencing input: memory CD4+ T cells from PBMCs. Noted subset: CD45RA-negative fraction. The sequence came from a man between 18 and 35 years old in good health. Some clones in this sample may be carry-over from other donors' samples. The chain uses TRBV5-1 and TRBJ1-1; D is possibly TRBD1 (5 bases). CDR3 in amino acids: CASSSTTGGTEAFF. The DNA for the CDR3 is TGCGCCAGCAGCTCCACTACCGGGGGCACTGAAGCTTTCTTT.